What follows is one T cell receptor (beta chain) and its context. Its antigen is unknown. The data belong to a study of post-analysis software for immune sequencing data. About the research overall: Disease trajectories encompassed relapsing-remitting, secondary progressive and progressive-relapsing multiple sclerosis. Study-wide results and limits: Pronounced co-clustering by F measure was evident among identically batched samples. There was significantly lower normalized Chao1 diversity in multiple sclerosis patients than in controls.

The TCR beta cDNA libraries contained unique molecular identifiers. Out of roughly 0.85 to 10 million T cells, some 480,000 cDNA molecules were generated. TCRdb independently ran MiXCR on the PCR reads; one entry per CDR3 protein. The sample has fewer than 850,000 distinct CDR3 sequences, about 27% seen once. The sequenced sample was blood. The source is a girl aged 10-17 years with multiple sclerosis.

Written as DNA, the CDR3 is TGTGCCAGCAGTGAGCCGGGGGACAGTGTCTATGGCTACACCTTC. Protein: CASSEPGDSVYGYTF. The chain links TRBV25-1 to TRBJ1-2; 7 nucleotides line up with TRBD1. Trimming at V came to 3 bases and at J to 4 bases, leaving 8 bases not matched to a gene. The CDR3 has 15 amino acids. Per the germline V gene, CDR1 is MGHDK and CDR2 is SYGVNS.